Following are 27 T cell receptor beta chains from one sample sequenced in a study of human T cells and chemical hapten exposure. The time point denotes: pre-sensitization, week 0. Treatment defined: therapeutic diphenylcyclopropenone sensitization with weekly scalp DPC. TCRdb passed the RACE reads through MiXCR, listing each CDR3 protein once. The sample includes 40,000 to 50,000 distinct CDR3 sequences, around 12% of them seen just once. The sample was whole blood, taken in connection with sensitization to the hapten diphenylcyclopropenone (DPC). The receptors shown here come from a woman in her 30s with alopecia areata. Some clones in this sample may be carry-over from other donors' samples.

In this sample, this clonotype turned up many times. The rearrangement links TRBV27 to TRBJ1-3; TRBD1 is a possible D gene (5 bases). CDR1 MNHEY and CDR2 SMNVEV come from the germline V gene (reference sequence). Trimming cost V 8 bases and J 9 bases, with 20 bases left between them. This CDR3 is built from 14 residues. The DNA of the CDR3 is TGTGCCAGCCAAAAAGGGGACCGCGTTAGCACCATATATTTT. Translation gives CASQKGDRVSTIYF.

This clonotype was observed many times. This chain links TRBV6-6 with TRBJ2-5; D possibly corresponds to TRBD1 (6 bases). Germline CDR1 reads MNHNY; CDR2 reads SVGAGI (reference sequence). CDR3 size: 16 residues. V gave up 0 bases and J gave up 0 bases, with 11 bases separating them. CDR3 sequence: CASSYSRDTYQETQYF. For the CDR3, the DNA is TGTGCCAGCAGTTACTCCCGGGACACGTACCAAGAGACCCAGTACTTC.

This chain connects TRBV19 to TRBJ2-3; 7 bases fit TRBD2. The CDR3 consists of 16 residues. The germline gives CDR1 LNHDA, CDR2 SQIVND (reference sequence). V shed 7 bases and J 1 base; nucleotides not matched to a gene: 11. The CDR3 protein is CASNFVGGSRTDTQYF. DNA of the CDR3: TGTGCCAGTAATTTCGTGGGCGGGAGCCGCACAGATACGCAGTATTTT.

This clonotype has a single count. The chain couples TRBV18 to TRBJ1-1; D gene ambiguous. This CDR3 region has 16 residues. Germline V gene sequence: CDR1 KGHSH, CDR2 LQKENI. V lost 3 bases, J lost 0 bases, and 14 bases lay in between. The DNA for the CDR3 is TGTGCCAGCTCACCTATTAACGACGACATGAACACTGAAGCTTTCTTT. Its translation: CASSPINDDMNTEAFF. Based on the CDR3 plus reference TRBV18 and TRBJ1-1, the full variable domain is NAGVMQNPRHLVRRRGQEARLRCSPMKGHSHVYWYRQLPEEGLKFMVYLQKENIIDESGMPKERFSAEFPKEGPSILRIQQVVRGDSAAYFCASSPINDDMNTEAFFGQGTRLTVV.

This clonotype came up many times. The chain links TRBV18 to TRBJ1-1, with D possibly matching TRBD1 (5 bases). Trimming removed 1 base at V and 3 bases at J, with 12 bases between. CDR1 and CDR2 from the germline V gene are KGHSH and LQKENI. The length of the CDR3 is 15 residues. CDR3 in DNA: TGTGCCAGCTCACCACTGGAGGGGTTTCACACTGAAGCTTTCTTT. Protein product: CASSPLEGFHTEAFF.

This clonotype was seen many times. The genes are TRBV7-8 and TRBJ1-1; no clear D gene. This CDR3 region has 15 residues. CDR1 and CDR2 (germline): SGHVS, FQNEAQ. V lost 5 bases, J lost 3 bases, and 16 bases lay in between. CDR3 sequence (DNA): TGTGCCAGCAGCCGCTTATTAGGCCGGGACACTGAAGCTTTCTTT. The encoded protein is CASSRLLGRDTEAFF.

The chain carries TRBV29-1 and TRBJ2-5; perhaps TRBD2 as D (5 bases). Germline V lookup: CDR1 SQVTM, CDR2 ANQGSEA. V lost 5 bases to trimming and J lost 5 bases, with 15 bases between them. This CDR3 spans 13 amino acids. CDR3 in DNA: TGCAGCGTTTATGGCCAACCGGGGGAGACCCAGTACTTC. Its protein is CSVYGQPGETQYF. The full variable domain, completed using reference TRBV29-1 and TRBJ2-5, is SAVISQKPSRDICQRGTSLTIQCQVDSQVTMMFWYRQQPGQSLTLIATANQGSEATYESGFVIDKFPISRPNLTFSTLTVSNMSPEDSSIYLCSVYGQPGETQYFGPGTRLLVL.

This clonotype came up many times. This sequence joins TRBV20-1 and TRBJ2-1, with 9 positions matching TRBD2. CDR1 and CDR2 from the germline V gene are DFQATT and SNEGSKA (reference sequence). V lost 1 base, J lost 8 bases, and 9 bases stayed unmatched. The CDR3 contains 15 residues. CDR3 sequence (DNA): TGCAGTGCTAGAGGCGGCGGGAGGGAAAGGGATGAGCAGTTCTTC. Its translation is CSARGGGRERDEQFF.

This clonotype was seen a handful of times. The genes are TRBV6-1 and TRBJ2-1, with unresolved D. The germline V and J ends were trimmed by 4 bases and 5 bases, with 15 bases remaining between them. Germline V CDR1 and CDR2: MNHNS, SASEGT. The CDR3 spans 15 residues. The CDR3 DNA reads TGTGCCAGCAGTGTCACTCCCAAACGGGACAATGAGCAGTTCTTC. Translation: CASSVTPKRDNEQFF.

Notes on this clonotype: Possible read error: a much larger clone is one base away. The V call is TRBV28, the J call TRBJ2-7; TRBD2 might be the D (6 bases). The CDR3 extends over 14 amino acids. Germline-derived CDR1 and CDR2 are MDHEN and SYDVKM. CDR3 residues: CARSFGGLLYEQYF. DNA for the CDR3: TGTGCCAGGAGTTTTGGGGGACTCTTATACGAGCAGTACTTC.

The V and J genes are TRBV28 and TRBJ2-7; maybe TRBD1 (6 bases). The germline V gene encodes CDR1 MDHEN and CDR2 SYDVKM. V gave up 10 bases and J gave up 3 bases, with 16 bases separating them. The CDR3 runs to 13 residues. The CDR3 DNA sequence: TGTGCCACCGAGGCAGGGGAGCACTACGAGCAGTACTTC. The encoded protein is CATEAGEHYEQYF.

V usage is TRBV11-2 and J usage is TRBJ2-6, with D possibly being TRBD1 or TRBD2 (5 bases each). V was shortened by 7 bases and J by 4 bases, with 11 bases between the two germline ends. Germline CDR1 SGHAT, CDR2 FQNNGV. This CDR3 contains 14 residues. The CDR3 loop is CASTPWGGANVLTF. Written as DNA, the CDR3 is TGTGCCAGCACGCCCTGGGGGGGGGCCAACGTCCTGACTTTC.

This clonotype has more than one count but fewer than ten. This chain connects TRBV28 to TRBJ2-3; D is possibly TRBD1 or TRBD2 (6 bases each). V lost 4 bases and J 8 bases, leaving 7 bases between the germline ends. This CDR3 is 11 amino acids long. Per germline, CDR1 MDHEN and CDR2 SYDVKM. CDR3 in DNA: TGTGCCAGCAGTTCGGGGGCTACGCAGTATTTT. Its translation: CASSSGATQYF.

This clonotype was seen ten or more times. The chain couples TRBV7-8 to TRBJ2-3; D is uncertain. The CDR3 totals 14 residues. With 5 bases removed from V and 6 bases from J, the gap between germline ends came to 15 bases. CDR1 is SGHVS and CDR2 is FQNEAQ in the germline V gene. The CDR3 loop is CASSPPTARDTQYF. Written as DNA, the CDR3 is TGTGCCAGCAGCCCACCAACCGCGCGGGATACGCAGTATTTT.

A few counts support this clonotype. This chain joins TRBV12-3 or TRBV12-4 and TRBJ1-2; TRBD1 aligns across 8 bases. The CDR3 has 14 amino acids. J was trimmed by 2 bases and V by 6 bases; bases with no gene match: 5. CDR3 residues: CASREGQGNYGYTF. The CDR3 bases are TGTGCCAGCAGGGAAGGACAGGGAAACTATGGCTACACCTTC.

The V and J genes are TRBV4-2 and TRBJ2-2; D gene ambiguous. Between the trimmed V and J ends, which lost 4 bases and 6 bases, there was a span of 18 bases. The CDR3 contains 16 residues. Germline CDR1 LGHNA, CDR2 YNFKEQ. Written as DNA, the CDR3 is TGTGCCAGCAGCCCAGAAGTCCAGGTCATCGCCGGGGAGCTGTTTTTT. As protein: CASSPEVQVIAGELFF.

This clonotype was seen repeatedly, ten times or more. This chain links TRBV29-1 with TRBJ2-5; no reliable D call. The germline V gene has CDR1 SQVTM and CDR2 ANQGSEA. The CDR3 covers 13 residues. The V end lost 4 bases, the J end lost 2 bases, and 11 bases lay between the germline ends. This CDR3 is CSVAGPPQETQYF. CDR3 DNA: TGCAGCGTTGCCGGCCCTCCACAAGAGACCCAGTACTTC.

The chain carries TRBV20-1 and TRBJ1-1; the match to TRBD1 covers 11 bases. This CDR3 is 13 amino acids long. The V and J ends lost 6 bases and 8 bases, in that order; junction bases with no gene match: 8. Germline lookup yields CDR1 DFQATT and CDR2 SNEGSKA (reference sequence). CDR3 bases: TGCAGTGCCGAACGGACAGGGGGCGAAGAAGCTTTCTTT. Its translation is CSAERTGGEEAFF.

This rearrangement joins TRBV20-1 to TRBJ1-1; no clear D. The CDR3 totals 13 residues. Germline CDR1 is DFQATT and CDR2 is SNEGSKA (reference sequence). V lost 6 bases and J 0 bases, leaving 11 bases between the germline ends. CDR3 in DNA: TGCAGTGCCCCGACCCAGTTGAACACTGAAGCTTTCTTT. Its protein product is CSAPTQLNTEAFF.

The chain has TRBV4-3 and TRBJ2-1; D might be TRBD2 (5 bases). The CDR3 sequence is 18 residues long. Germline CDR1 and CDR2: LGHNA and YSLEER. With 2 bases removed from V and 4 bases from J, the gap between germline ends came to 21 bases. CDR3 sequence reads: CASSQLYPAGPRYNEQFF. CDR3 in DNA: TGCGCCAGCAGCCAACTCTATCCCGCGGGCCCGAGATACAATGAGCAGTTCTTC.

This clonotype was counted a few times. V and J are TRBV20-1 and TRBJ1-2; TRBD1 matches at 8 bases. This CDR3 comprises 13 residues. The germline gives CDR1 DFQATT, CDR2 SNEGSKA (reference sequence). The V gene end was trimmed by 1 base and the J gene end by 8 bases; junction bases not matched to a gene: 6. This chain's CDR3 is CSARVPGGLGYTF. The CDR3, as DNA: TGCAGTGCTAGAGTCCCAGGGGGCCTAGGCTACACCTTC.

Ten or more counts support this clonotype. The junction departs from the called germline gene at one end, perhaps through a read error. The CDR3 region is CASSSGQTSTVTQYF. CDR3 nucleotides: TGTGCCAGCAGCTCGGGACAGACAAGCACAGTTACGCAGTATTTT. This chain connects TRBV11-2 to TRBJ2-3, with 7 bases lining up with TRBD1. Germline loops: CDR1 SGHAT, CDR2 FQNNGV. The CDR3 is 15 residues long.

This clonotype was counted between two and nine times. The genes are TRBV6-2 or TRBV6-3 and TRBJ2-2; 7 bases are shared with TRBD2. The CDR3 runs to 13 residues. Germline CDR1 is MNHEY and CDR2 is SVGEGT. The J segment lost 5 bases and the V segment lost 6 bases, leaving 3 bases of the junction unmatched. The CDR3 loop reads CASRGGKTGELFF. The CDR3 DNA reads as TGTGCCAGCAGGGGGGGGAAGACCGGGGAGCTGTTTTTT.

As concerns this clonotype: This may stem from a read error, because a much larger clone lies one nucleotide away. This chain joins TRBV10-3 and TRBJ2-7; 11 nucleotides agree with TRBD2. There are 15 residues in the CDR3. CDR1 and CDR2 from the germline V gene are ENHRY and SYGVKD. CDR3 DNA sequence: TGTGTCATCAGTGGAACTAGCGGGGGACTTTACGAGCAGTACTTC. Translating gives CVISGTSGGLYEQYF.

V gene TRBV20-1 combines with J gene TRBJ1-5; D gene ambiguous. Deletions cut 6 bases from V and 7 bases from J, with 16 bases between. CDR3 length: 13 residues. CDR1 DFQATT and CDR2 SNEGSKA come from the germline V gene (reference sequence). CDR3 region: CSAVPGSGQPQHF. The DNA of the CDR3 is TGCAGTGCGGTCCCGGGTTCCGGGCAGCCCCAGCATTTT.

This clonotype was counted ten times or more. The chain is built from TRBV20-1 and TRBJ1-5, with a possible D match to TRBD1 (5 bases). This CDR3 region has 14 residues. The germline V gene has CDR1 DFQATT and CDR2 SNEGSKA (reference sequence). Trimming stripped 5 bases from V and 5 bases from J, with 16 bases between. This CDR3 reads CSAAGLTDHQPQHF. The CDR3 bases are TGCAGTGCTGCGGGACTGACCGATCATCAGCCCCAGCATTTT.

This rearrangement joins TRBV25-1 to TRBJ2-1, with 8 bases aligning to TRBD1. This CDR3 is 16 amino acids long. Germline V gives CDR1 MGHDK, CDR2 SYGVNS. Unmatched junction bases numbered 7, after V lost 4 bases and J lost 2 bases. The CDR3 sequence is CASSVPGGTAYNEQFF. CDR3 DNA: TGTGCCAGCAGTGTTCCAGGGGGCACCGCCTACAATGAGCAGTTCTTC.